The T cell receptor (beta chain) described here comes from a study of cytomegalovirus exposure and HLA in healthy donors. V dropped 3 bases and J dropped 2 bases, with 8 bases sitting between them. CDR3 size: 14 residues. Germline CDR1 is SQVTM and CDR2 is ANQGSEA. The PCR was carried out with 60 Vbeta primers and 13 Jbeta primers. Clones were read by immunoSEQ multiplex PCR, and TCRdb kept only the in-frame ones, dropping some. Altogether around 150,000 clones are present, about 80% being singletons, with the ten largest covering roughly 2.3%. Overall study findings and caveats: Association of roughly 17,000 TCR beta sequences with HLA alleles was found at 0.05 false discovery rate in a later analysis.

On this clone: Its antigen is still unknown.

V and J are TRBV29-1 and TRBJ2-6; D unclear. The receptor was isolated from a man aged 25 to 40 in good health and CMV-seronegative. The specimen was PBMCs. CDR3: CSVDQSPGANVLTF. The CDR3 nucleotides are TGCAGCGTTGACCAGTCCCCTGGGGCCAACGTCCTGACTTTC.